The 10 T cell receptor beta chains given below trace back to one sample, sequenced in a study of OX40 agonist ivuxolimab in advanced cancers. Using immunoSEQ multiplex PCR, the repertoire was profiled, and TCRdb retains in-frame clones only, with some absent. The repertoire holds roughly 110,000 clones, 90% seen once, with 0.4% to 0.6% in the top ten. The source was CD4+ or CD8+ T cells sorted from blood, collected in a trial of the OX40 agonist ivuxolimab. These receptors were obtained from an adult with an advanced solid tumor such as melanoma, head and neck, liver or kidney cancer.

This clone was observed a few times. The CDR3 DNA reads TGTGCCAGCAGCCCATCGGGTACGAACACCGGGGAGCTGTTTTTT. This translates into CASSPSGTNTGELFF. The rearrangement links TRBV5-4 to TRBJ2-2; D unresolved. The length of the CDR3 is 15 residues. Germline V CDR1 and CDR2: SGHNT, YYREEE (reference sequence). V was trimmed by 4 bases and J by 0 bases, leaving 10 bases between them.

The V and J genes are TRBV7-4 and TRBJ1-1; TRBD1 matches 8 bases. The CDR3 sequence is 17 residues long. Germline V CDR1 and CDR2: SGHVT, SQSDAQ. Unmatched junction bases numbered 9, after V lost 2 bases and J lost 1 base. For the CDR3, the DNA is TGTGCCAGCAGCTTACCTCTCCTTGGACAGGGGAACACTGAAGCTTTCTTT. This sequence encodes CASSLPLLGQGNTEAFF. Variable domain in full (rest from reference TRBV7-4 and TRBJ1-1): GAGVSQSPRYKVAKRGRDVALRCDSISGHVTLYWYRQTLGQGSEVLTYSQSDAQRDKSGRPSGRFSAERPERSVSTLKIQRTEQGDSAVYLCASSLPLLGQGNTEAFFGQGTRLTVV.

The V call is TRBV30, the J call TRBJ2-7; D tentatively reads TRBD1 or TRBD2 (5 bases each). Germline V gives CDR1 GTSNPN, CDR2 SVGIG (reference sequence). V lost 0 bases, J lost 8 bases, and 17 bases lay in between. This CDR3 comprises 14 residues. The CDR3 here is CAWSVRDGRVKQYF. CDR3 sequence (DNA): TGTGCCTGGAGTGTAAGGGACGGAAGAGTCAAGCAGTACTTC.

V usage is TRBV7-9 and J usage is TRBJ1-4; a weak D match, TRBD1 (5 bases). The CDR3 consists of 15 residues. The germline V gene has CDR1 SEHNR and CDR2 FQNEAQ (reference sequence). V was clipped by 4 bases and J by 7 bases, with 16 bases between them. The CDR3 sequence is CASSWQEGSGEKLFF. The CDR3 DNA sequence: TGTGCCAGCAGCTGGCAAGAGGGGAGCGGTGAAAAACTGTTTTTT.

The J gene is TRBJ1-5, the V gene TRBV30, with 7 nucleotides matching TRBD1. After removal of 4 bases from V and 7 bases from J, the junction contained 7 bases not matched to a gene. This CDR3 has 13 amino acids. From germline, CDR1 is GTSNPN and CDR2 SVGIG (reference sequence). CDR3 loop: CAWTRQGGQPQHF. The CDR3 coding sequence is TGTGCCTGGACCAGACAGGGAGGACAGCCCCAGCATTTT.

This chain connects TRBV30 to TRBJ1-5; D not resolved. The length of the CDR3 is 14 residues. In germline, CDR1 is GTSNPN, CDR2 SVGIG (reference sequence). V lost 0 bases, J lost 2 bases, and 8 bases lay in between. As DNA, the CDR3 is TGTGCCTGGAGTGTTACCCCTGGCAATCAGCCCCAGCATTTT. Its protein is CAWSVTPGNQPQHF.

This clone was seen only once. V is TRBV5-1 and J is TRBJ2-3, with D unresolved. The V gene's germline CDR1 is SGHRS and CDR2 YFSETQ. V gave up 6 bases and J gave up 4 bases, with 9 bases separating them. The CDR3 totals 12 residues. CDR3 loop: CASTRDSDTQYF. CDR3 bases: TGCGCCAGCACAAGGGATTCAGATACGCAGTATTTT.

This chain connects TRBV5-4 to TRBJ1-6; TRBD1 matches at 8 bases. This CDR3 contains 13 residues. The germline CDR1 and CDR2 sequences are SGHNT and YYREEE (reference sequence). V gave up 3 bases and J gave up 10 bases; unmatched junction bases: 3. CDR3 region: CASSSGQGSPLHF. For the CDR3, the DNA is TGTGCCAGCAGCTCCGGACAGGGCTCACCCCTCCACTTT.

The CDR3 reads CSVRTGGFDTQYF. CDR3 nucleotide sequence: TGCAGCGTCCGAACGGGGGGATTCGATACGCAGTATTTT. The gene calls are TRBV29-1 and TRBJ2-3; 7 bases are a match to TRBD2. The J segment lost 6 bases and the V segment lost 6 bases, leaving 9 bases of the junction unmatched. The CDR3 runs 13 residues. Germline V gene lookup returns CDR1 SQVTM and CDR2 ANQGSEA.

The chain carries TRBV18 and TRBJ2-7; D gene uncertain. Trimming cost V 2 bases and J 1 base, with 9 bases left between them. The CDR3 spans 14 residues. The V gene's germline CDR1 is KGHSH and CDR2 LQKENI. The CDR3 reads CASSPRQASYEQYF. The CDR3 DNA reads TGTGCCAGCTCACCAAGGCAGGCTTCCTACGAGCAGTACTTC.